This T cell receptor (beta chain) was retrieved from a study of shared clonotypes between healthy human individuals (dated by TCRdb to the early 2020s). About the study as a whole: The cohort comprised a couple of women and three men aged 18 to 49 years. Libraries were prepared and TCR repertoires were sequenced by different laboratories using diverse techniques, in order to increase sequencing depth and limit assay-specific biases. For each donor, CD4 naive and CD4 memory were each run on three plates, CD8 naive on two plates, and CD8 memory on one plate. Between about 0.85 and 8.9 billion PBMCs per donor were obtained by leukapheresis. To estimate repertoire size and how much clonotypes are shared between individuals, the study performed deep sequencing of blood TCR repertoires from roughly five healthy adults.

What the study reported, not specific to this receptor: The genetic and exposure-history diversity represented was limited by the small number of donors. Clonotypes shared by all four sorted-subset donors showed higher generation probabilities than non-shared clonotypes. Pairwise subsampling indicated that sequencing depth was expected to affect the degree of clonotype sharing among donors. Naive subsets generally had larger estimated clonotype richness than memory subsets. Incomplete sequencing was indicated by rarefaction of sorted-subset datasets, despite the large sequencing depth. Sharing across a few donors was observed for roughly 5.4% of naive CD4, under 4% of naive CD8, 2% to 2.5% of memory CD4, and roughly 0.4% of memory CD8 clonotypes. Sampling was restricted to blood, and TCR repertoires in tissue are likely to differ from TCR repertoires in blood.

Donors were healthy HIV-negative adults with no recently reported acute infections or vaccinations. Every donor was a Caucasian adult residing in Nashville, Tennessee, USA. Magnetic negative selection was used to enrich CD4+ T cells, after which naive cells were positively selected on CD45RA and the negative fraction became the memory subset. Blood was obtained by leukapheresis, after which PBMCs were separated by Ficoll-Histopaque density gradient centrifugation and cryopreserved in liquid nitrogen vapor phase. Purity and quantity of every magnetically sorted T cell population were checked by analytical flow cytometry. Genomic DNA was isolated from every sorted fraction and measured by UV absorbance on a Nanodrop 2000c. Compared with germline, V lacks 5 bases and J lacks 8 bases; bases without a gene match: 10. The germline V gene (reference sequence) supplies CDR1 MNHEY and CDR2 SMNVEV. The CDR3 spans 15 residues, from the cysteine through the phenylalanine. Of all the DNA, just the CDR3 is kept, 45 bases in frame from base 1.

Using the deep immunoSEQ assay, TCR CDR3 regions were amplified from genomic DNA by multiplex PCR. Extracted genomic DNA from each cell subset was spread evenly across all wells of several immunoSEQ 96-well plates, with each plate serving as a replicate. Each replicate PCR for sorted subsets received 200 ng genomic DNA, equal to 28,000 or so T cell genomes. The purified libraries were quantified using a Qubit 3.0 fluorometer, sized with a Bioanalyzer 2100, and then quantified again using the KAPA Library Quantification kit. Each immunoSEQ 96-well plate was sequenced on its own single-read 150-cycle Illumina NextSeq 550 flow cell. The authors processed their data as follows. Because the immunoSEQ output included only junctional sequences and no quality scores, the filtering could not be the same as the filtering used for full-length reads. To assign V/J genes and CDR3, sequences were annotated using PyIR, a Python wrapper for IgBLAST v1.9, with IMGT germline references. Reads were filtered out if the reads had weak V/J assignments (E-value above 1e-6), no CDR3, stop codons, out-of-frame junctions, or ambiguous translated residues. V3J clonotypes were defined as sequences sharing the same inferred V gene, J gene, and CDR3 amino acid sequence. Percentage overlap between repertoires was calculated by dividing the number of shared unique clonotypes by the size of the smaller repertoire. Three approaches were used to assess repertoire richness: RTK rarefaction, the Chao1 estimator, and Recon v2.1 estimates of unobserved clonotypes. For all TCRbeta clonotypes obtained by the gDNA method from a handful of donors, generation probabilities were computed with OLGA. What TCRdb holds here is the immuneACCESS table cut down to in-frame rearrangements. Part of the clones is not present; checked against another copy, under half of the missing clones reflect an unresolved V gene, and the others are unexplained. V, J and clone size reflect that table, while D and trimming were determined from the DNA. Here the sample has over 950,000 clones; approximately 75% occur a single time. The ten largest clones represent 0.7% to 0.95% of the sample.

With respect to this clone: Its antigen is not yet known. Base qualities are not at hand, and no much larger clone is one base apart.

Recombination linked TRBV27 to TRBJ1-4; TRBD1 matches 8 bases in the middle. Material: memory CD4+ T cells from PBMCs. The sample's cell subset or site label is to be understood as: CD45RA-negative fraction. This receptor was identified in a man aged 18 to 29 in good health. Some clones in this sample may be carry-over from other donors' samples. Here the CDR3 is given as CASSHRTGRGEKLFF. The DNA reads as follows: TGTGCCAGCAGTCACAGGACAGGGCGTGGGGAAAAACTGTTTTTT.